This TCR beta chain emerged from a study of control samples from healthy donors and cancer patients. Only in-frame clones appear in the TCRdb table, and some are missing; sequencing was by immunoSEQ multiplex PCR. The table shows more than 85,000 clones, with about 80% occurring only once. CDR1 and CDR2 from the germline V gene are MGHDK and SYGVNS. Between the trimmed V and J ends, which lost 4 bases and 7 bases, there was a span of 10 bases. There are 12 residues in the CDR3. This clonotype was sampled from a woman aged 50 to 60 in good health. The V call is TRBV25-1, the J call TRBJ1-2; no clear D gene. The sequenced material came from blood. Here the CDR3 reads CASSALTGGYTF. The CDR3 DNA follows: TGTGCCAGCAGTGCGCTGACCGGTGGCTACACCTTC.